This T cell receptor beta chain was found in a study of blood T cells in healthy people across ages (dated by TCRdb to between 2015 and 2016). Study-level background: In model experiments, template switching captured about one uniquely barcoded TCR beta cDNA molecule for every two T cells. Age-related changes in TCR beta repertoire diversity were measured in the study by deep sequencing normalized with unique cDNA molecular identifiers. The donors were divided into four age groups: young (average around 17 years), middle-aged (about 39), aged (about 60) and long-lived (approximately 74). To avoid experimental bias, donors of different ages were distributed randomly across sequencing lanes. Two additional independent replicas of 1 million unique cDNA reads from the same blood draw were analyzed for two donors (one aged 18 to 29 and one aged 80 or older). On the study overall, not on this receptor specifically: Observed TCR beta diversity correlated strongly with the percentage of naive T cells measured by flow cytometry. Estimates of total diversity based on one million sequenced T cells were regarded as lower bounds and as underestimates. The CMV infection status of donors was not known, potentially confounding age-related changes in expanded clonotypes. Bulk unsorted PBMC profiling prevented conclusive comparison of naive and antigen-experienced compartments. Observed TCR beta diversity per million T cells fell roughly linearly with age, and a significant reduction was already apparent by age approximately 41. Compared with the aged group, the long-lived group had more naive CD4+ T cells, fewer expanded clones and increased TCR diversity, suggesting age selection.

Receptor libraries were prepared by 5' RACE. Instrument used: Illumina HiSeq 2500. A second PCR of about 7 to 12 cycles was performed with a sample-barcoded 5' primer and a J-beta primer mix. A template-switch 5' adaptor carrying 12 random nucleotides introduced a unique molecular identifier onto each TCR beta cDNA molecule. Each sample yielded at least 2.5 million CDR3-containing paired-end reads. The Mint cDNA synthesis kit, primed by a TRBC-specific oligonucleotide, was used to synthesize first-strand cDNA from all RNA. Following uracil-DNA glycosylase treatment, all cDNA underwent a first 18-cycle PCR with the universal primers M1SS and BC2_uni_R. From the authors' description of their analysis: For normalization, 1 million high-quality reads were randomly selected from each sample, with every read carrying a distinct molecular identifier. Instead of being binned into consensus sequences, reads with shared molecular identifiers were discarded. MiTCR, set to a Q25 quality threshold and the strictest error-elimination algorithm, was used for CDR3 identification, clonotype clustering and error correction. A nonparametric unseen species model using Euler transformation provided a lower-bound estimate of total TCR beta diversity. TCRdb reworked the public reads: Q25 trimming with fastp, MiXCR clone assembly, productive beta chains retained. Each record represents a unique CDR3 protein, reported with the most common genes and DNA among its rows. For this entry, the V and J calls and clone size follow TCRdb and not the study's own pipeline. For this sample the table gives 1.5 million to 2 million distinct CDR3 sequences, of which about 50% were detected only once. Over 2% of the sample is taken by the ten largest.

Donors were a few dozen systemically healthy Caucasian individuals from Russia aged about 6 to 100 years. Each donor gave ten milliliters of peripheral blood, collected into EDTA-treated Vacutainer tubes. Ficoll-Paque density-gradient centrifugation was used to isolate PBMCs, with at least 6.5 million per sample. Trizol reagent was used to extract total RNA from the PBMCs, yielding at least 5.5 micrograms per sample. The percentages of naive CD45RAhigh/CD27high T cells were determined by flow cytometry on a PBMC aliquot from every donor. The germline V gene (reference sequence) sets CDR1 to MNHEY and CDR2 to SMNVEV. Including the terminal cysteine and phenylalanine, the CDR3 comprises 13 residues. The read is trimmed to its CDR3 DNA, 39 bases read in frame from base 1. At the junction V is shortened by 5 bases and J by 5 bases, with 9 bases in between. Regarding this clonotype: The specificity of this receptor is unknown. No base quality values were provided; no much bigger clone lies one nucleotide off.

The rearranged chain carries TRBV27 and TRBJ2-2; there is no confident call for the D gene. The sequence came from a woman between 40 and 50 years old in good health. The sequenced sample consisted of blood. In nucleotide form, the sequence is TGTGCCAGCAGTCGGTTGATAACCGGGGAGCTGTTTTTT. This translates into CASSRLITGELFF.